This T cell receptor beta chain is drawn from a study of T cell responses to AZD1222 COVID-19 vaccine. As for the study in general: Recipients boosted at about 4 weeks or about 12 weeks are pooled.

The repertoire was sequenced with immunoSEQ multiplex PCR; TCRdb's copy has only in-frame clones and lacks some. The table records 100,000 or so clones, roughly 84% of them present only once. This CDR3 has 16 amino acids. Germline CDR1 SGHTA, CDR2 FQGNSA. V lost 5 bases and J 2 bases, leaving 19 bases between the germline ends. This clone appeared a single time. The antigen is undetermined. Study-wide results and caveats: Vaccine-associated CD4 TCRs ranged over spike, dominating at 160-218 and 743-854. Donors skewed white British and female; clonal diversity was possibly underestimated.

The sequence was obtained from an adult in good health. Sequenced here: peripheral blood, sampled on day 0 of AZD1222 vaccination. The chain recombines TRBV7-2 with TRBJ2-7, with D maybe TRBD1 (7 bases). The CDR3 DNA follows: TGTGCCAGCAGCGGACTACGAACCGGGACAGCCTACGAGCAGTACTTC. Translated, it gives CASSGLRTGTAYEQYF.